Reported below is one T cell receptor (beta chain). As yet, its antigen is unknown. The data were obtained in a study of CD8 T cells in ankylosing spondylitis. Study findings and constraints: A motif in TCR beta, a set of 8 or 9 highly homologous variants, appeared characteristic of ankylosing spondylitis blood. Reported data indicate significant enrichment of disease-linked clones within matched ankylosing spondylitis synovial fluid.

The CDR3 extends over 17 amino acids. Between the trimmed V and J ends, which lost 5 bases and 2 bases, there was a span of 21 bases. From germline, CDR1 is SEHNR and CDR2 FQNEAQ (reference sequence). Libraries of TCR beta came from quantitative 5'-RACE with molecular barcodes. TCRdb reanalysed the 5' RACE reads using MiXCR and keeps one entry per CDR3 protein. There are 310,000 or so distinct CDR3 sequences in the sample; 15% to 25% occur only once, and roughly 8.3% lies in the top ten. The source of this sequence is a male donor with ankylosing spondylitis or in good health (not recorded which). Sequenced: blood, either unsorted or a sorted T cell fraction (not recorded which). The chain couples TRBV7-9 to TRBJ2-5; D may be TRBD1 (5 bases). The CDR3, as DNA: TGTGCCAGCAGCGCAGCCTTTGGCAGGGCCCTTCAAGAGACCCAGTACTTC. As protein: CASSAAFGRALQETQYF.